Each of the 22 T cell receptor beta chains below was sequenced from the same sample in a study of human T cells and chemical hapten exposure (dated by TCRdb to the early 2020s). The protocol used for the library was RACE. Sequencing was carried out with a NextSeq 500. TCRdb reprocessed the public reads (quality trimming at Q25 with fastp, clone calling with MiXCR) and kept in-frame beta chains. Every entry covers one CDR3 protein and lists the most common genes and DNA from its rows. Within this sample are some 96,000 distinct CDR3 sequences, with roughly a quarter of them counted one time only. The ten largest clonotypes hold 10% to 13% of the sample. The label giving this sample's time point can be read as: patch test 3, about 24 weeks after DPC sensitization. In the paper's terms, the treatment or condition label means: therapeutic diphenylcyclopropenone sensitization with weekly scalp DPC. Sequencing used whole blood, obtained in connection with sensitization to the hapten diphenylcyclopropenone (DPC). The origin of the receptors is a man in his forties with alopecia areata. Some clones in this sample may be carry-over from other donors' samples.

The J gene is TRBJ2-3, the V gene TRBV6-5; unclear D gene. The V end lost 6 bases, the J end lost 6 bases, and 19 bases lay between the germline ends. Per germline, CDR1 MNHEY and CDR2 SVGAGI. This CDR3 has 15 residues. In DNA, the CDR3 is TGTGCCAGCAGCCCCTTAGAGTGGGGATGGGATACGCAGTATTTT. Residues: CASSPLEWGWDTQYF.

V gene TRBV5-1 combines with J gene TRBJ2-3; TRBD2 matches 12 bases. The V and J ends lost 0 bases and 4 bases, in that order; junction bases with no gene match: 3. CDR1 is SGHRS and CDR2 is YFSETQ in the germline V gene. This CDR3 comprises 16 residues. This CDR3 is CASSLDLAGGPDTQYF. The CDR3 bases are TGCGCCAGCAGCTTGGACCTAGCGGGAGGGCCAGATACGCAGTATTTT.

The chain couples TRBV6-2 or TRBV6-3 to TRBJ1-1; 8 bases are a match to TRBD1. V was clipped by 10 bases and J by 0 bases; unmatched bases: 10. The CDR3 consists of 15 residues. Germline V lookup: CDR1 MNHEY, CDR2 SVGEGT. The CDR3 nucleotides read TGTGCCATCCAGGGGGCCTCGTCAATGAACACTGAAGCTTTCTTT. This gives the protein CAIQGASSMNTEAFF.

V is TRBV11-2 and J is TRBJ2-7, with TRBD2 matching 13 bases. Germline V gives CDR1 SGHAT, CDR2 FQNNGV. Trimming took 5 bases from V and 5 from J; bases not matched to a gene: 12. CDR3 length equals 17 residues. The CDR3 here is CASSLLIGTSGNDEQYF. The CDR3 bases are TGTGCCAGCAGCCTACTGATAGGGACTAGCGGGAACGACGAGCAGTACTTC.

The rearrangement joins TRBV20-1 to TRBJ2-3; no clear D. The CDR3 contains 12 residues. CDR1 is DFQATT and CDR2 is SNEGSKA in the germline V gene (reference sequence). The V end was cut by 1 base, the J end by 3 bases, with 5 bases between. CDR3 sequence (DNA): TGCAGTGCTAGAGGGCCTACAGATACGCAGTATTTT. It translates to CSARGPTDTQYF.

The J gene is TRBJ1-5, the V gene TRBV6-1, with no clear D. Between the trimmed V and J ends, which lost 6 bases and 0 bases, there was a span of 12 bases. There are 15 residues in the CDR3. CDR1 and CDR2 (germline): MNHNS, SASEGT. Here the CDR3 DNA reads TGTGCCAGCAGCTCCCAGACTTATAGCAATCAGCCCCAGCATTTT. Amino acids: CASSSQTYSNQPQHF.

V usage is TRBV20-1 and J usage is TRBJ1-2, with D hard to call. Trimming left V 4 bases short and J 1 base short, with 10 bases between. Germline V CDR1 and CDR2: DFQATT, SNEGSKA (reference sequence). CDR3 size: 13 residues. CDR3 coding DNA: TGCAGTGCTAACCAGGAGATTAACTATGGCTACACCTTC. Protein product: CSANQEINYGYTF.

DNA of the CDR3: TGTGCCAGCAGTTCCGATGTACAGGGGAGGGTGCGCGAAAAACTGTTTTTT. Translating gives CASSSDVQGRVREKLFF. The chain is built from TRBV28 and TRBJ1-4; 7 bases match TRBD1. Germline CDR1 is MDHEN and CDR2 is SYDVKM. V was clipped by 4 bases and J by 8 bases; unmatched bases: 16. The CDR3 sequence is 17 residues long. The variable domain in full, completed from reference TRBV28 and TRBJ1-4, reads DVKVTQSSRYLVKRTGEKVFLECVQDMDHENMFWYRQDPGLGLRLIYFSYDVKMKEKGDIPEGYSVSREKKERFSLILESASTNQTSMYLCASSSDVQGRVREKLFFGSGTQLSVL.

This rearrangement joins TRBV18 to TRBJ2-3, with 11 bases aligning to TRBD2. The CDR3 extends over 16 amino acids. With V trimmed by 2 bases and J by 2 bases, 3 bases remained unmatched. CDR1 is KGHSH, CDR2 LQKENI, per germline. This CDR3 is CASSPLAGGPTDTQYF. CDR3 bases: TGTGCCAGCTCACCATTAGCGGGAGGGCCCACAGATACGCAGTATTTT.

The V and J genes are TRBV7-9 and TRBJ2-5; the D gene is possibly TRBD1 (6 bases). The germline gives CDR1 SEHNR, CDR2 FQNEAQ (reference sequence). Between the trimmed V and J ends, which lost 6 bases and 0 bases, there was a span of 8 bases. CDR3 size: 13 residues. DNA for the CDR3: TGTGCCAGCAGGGACAGCTACCAAGAGACCCAGTACTTC. Protein product: CASRDSYQETQYF.

This clonotype has a handful of counts. The chain couples TRBV5-1 to TRBJ2-4; D is tentatively TRBD1 or TRBD2 (5 bases each). Per the germline V gene, CDR1 is SGHRS and CDR2 is YFSETQ. The CDR3 loop spans 15 amino acids. V lost 3 bases to trimming and J lost 12 bases, with 22 bases between them. CDR3 nucleotide sequence: TGCGCCAGCAGCTCAGAACCGGGACGGACCCTCGCTCAGTACTTC. Its protein product is CASSSEPGRTLAQYF.

Ten or more counts support this clonotype. V gene TRBV12-3 or TRBV12-4 combines with J gene TRBJ2-1, with 8 bases that match TRBD2. There are 17 residues in the CDR3. Trimming cost V 4 bases and J 0 bases; bases outside gene matches: 8. The CDR3 sequence is CASSSSGTSGSYNEQFF. For the CDR3, the DNA is TGTGCCAGCAGTTCCTCAGGTACTAGCGGCTCCTACAATGAGCAGTTCTTC.

The chain links TRBV28 to TRBJ1-1, with TRBD1 as a possible D gene (5 bases). The V and J ends lost 2 bases and 7 bases respectively, with 11 bases between them. This CDR3 has 13 amino acids. CDR1 and CDR2 (germline): MDHEN, SYDVKM. The CDR3 coding sequence is TGTGCCAGCAGTTTAAGGGGTCGGGGTGAAGCTTTCTTT. Amino acid sequence: CASSLRGRGEAFF.

In this sample, this clonotype turned up a few times. The rearrangement joins TRBV20-1 to TRBJ1-2; 7 nucleotides align to TRBD1. CDR3 length equals 13 residues. Germline CDR1 is DFQATT and CDR2 is SNEGSKA (reference sequence). The J segment lost 4 bases and the V segment lost 1 base, leaving 3 bases of the junction unmatched. The CDR3 region has the DNA TGCAGTGCTAGAGCAGGGGGGACCTATGGCTACACCTTC. It is translated as CSARAGGTYGYTF.

This clonotype was counted only a few times. CDR3 nucleotides: TGTGCCAGCAGCTTGGGGGTGGAGAGCAATCAGCCCCAGCATTTT. Translating gives CASSLGVESNQPQHF. The chain joins TRBV5-4 to TRBJ1-5; no definite D call. Germline CDR1 reads SGHNT; CDR2 reads YYREEE (reference sequence). This CDR3 contains 15 residues. V dropped 0 bases and J dropped 1 base, with 8 bases sitting between them.

This clonotype was seen more than once but under ten times. In nucleotides, the CDR3 is TGTGCCAGCAGTTACTCCCGGACTAGCGGGAGAAGTGCGCAGTATTTT. It yields the protein CASSYSRTSGRSAQYF. The V gene is TRBV6-5, the J gene TRBJ2-3; 13 nucleotides agree with TRBD2. There are 16 residues in the CDR3. Germline assignment: CDR1 MNHEY and CDR2 SVGAGI. Germline trimming cut 0 bases from V and 10 bases from J; bases unmatched to any gene: 7.

This clonotype was counted between two and nine times. V gene TRBV9 combines with J gene TRBJ2-1; 13 bases match TRBD2. Germline-derived CDR1 and CDR2 are SGDLS and YYNGEE. J lost 7 bases, V lost 4 bases, and 5 bases had no gene match. CDR3 length: 15 amino acids. CDR3 in DNA: TGTGCCAGCAGCTACCGGACTAGCGGGAGTAATGAGCAGTTCTTC. The encoded protein is CASSYRTSGSNEQFF. Complete variable domain (other parts from reference TRBV9 and TRBJ2-1): DSGVTQTPKHLITATGQRVTLRCSPRSGDLSVYWYQQSLDQGLQFLIQYYNGEERAKGNILERFSAQQFPDLHSELNLSSLELGDSALYFCASSYRTSGSNEQFFGPGTRLTVL.

This clonotype was observed a single time. A read error is likely, as this CDR3 ends without the conserved phenylalanine or tryptophan. The limits of the CDR3 on the DNA are not certain, so only TCRdb's listed CDR3 is given. This chain's CDR3 is CASNLQGAE. The chain uses TRBV6-6 and TRBJ2-4; TRBD1 is taken as the D call from the table, unchecked against the DNA. The germline V gene encodes CDR1 MNHNY and CDR2 SVGAGI (reference sequence). The CDR3 spans 9 residues, counting both ends.

This clonotype was recorded a few times. The chain links TRBV20-1 to TRBJ1-6; 7 bases line up with TRBD1. This CDR3 spans 16 amino acids. V trimming: 0 bases; J trimming: 4 bases; junction bases outside the gene matches: 6. Per the germline V gene, CDR1 is DFQATT and CDR2 is SNEGSKA (reference sequence). The CDR3 sequence is CSARDYRGDYNSPLHF. In DNA, the CDR3 is TGCAGTGCTAGAGATTACAGGGGCGATTATAATTCACCCCTCCACTTT.

This chain links TRBV20-1 with TRBJ2-1, with 13 bases identical to TRBD2. Germline CDR1 DFQATT, CDR2 SNEGSKA (reference sequence). The CDR3 has 17 residues. Trimming removed 0 bases from V and 8 bases from J; junction bases left unmatched: 10. CDR3 nucleotides: TGCAGTGCTAGAGACCCCGGACTAGCGGGAGAAGGAGATGAGCAGTTCTTC. Protein sequence: CSARDPGLAGEGDEQFF.

The chain links TRBV18 to TRBJ2-5; the D call may be TRBD1 or TRBD2 (5 bases each). V was pared by 1 base and J by 5 bases, with 8 bases between. Germline V gene sequence: CDR1 KGHSH, CDR2 LQKENI. This CDR3 has 13 residues. The CDR3 DNA reads TGTGCCAGCTCACCACAGGGGAGTGAGACCCAGTACTTC. Its translation is CASSPQGSETQYF.

This clonotype was picked up a small number of times. The chain uses TRBV7-9 and TRBJ2-7; D gene ambiguous. From germline, CDR1 is SEHNR and CDR2 FQNEAQ (reference sequence). V was cut by 5 bases and J by 3 bases, with 5 bases left in between. The CDR3 has 11 amino acids. CDR3 in amino acids: CASSAYYEQYF. Written as DNA, the CDR3 is TGTGCCAGCAGCGCCTACTACGAGCAGTACTTC.